The clone carrying this TCR beta chain was found many times. Amplification targeted TCR beta CDR3 regions from RNA transcripts. The TCR CDR3 first-round RT-PCR relied on the HTBI primer set. TCRdb reprocessed the multiplex PCR reads with MiXCR, giving one entry per CDR3 protein. There are 450,000 to 550,000 distinct CDR3 sequences in the sample; around 24% occur only once, and 11% lies in the top ten. CDR3 length equals 15 residues. Trimming stripped 1 base from V and 1 base from J, with 8 bases between. This entry belongs to a study of T cells in Graves' hyperthyroidism and ophthalmopathy. The TCR originated in a woman in her twenties or thirties with Graves' ophthalmopathy. The sample comprised blood. The chain employs TRBV12-3 or TRBV12-4 and TRBJ1-5; D is unresolved. The CDR3 loop reads CASSLDGLSNQPQHF. CDR3 sequence (DNA): TGTGCCAGCAGTTTAGATGGGTTGAGCAATCAGCCCCAGCATTTT.